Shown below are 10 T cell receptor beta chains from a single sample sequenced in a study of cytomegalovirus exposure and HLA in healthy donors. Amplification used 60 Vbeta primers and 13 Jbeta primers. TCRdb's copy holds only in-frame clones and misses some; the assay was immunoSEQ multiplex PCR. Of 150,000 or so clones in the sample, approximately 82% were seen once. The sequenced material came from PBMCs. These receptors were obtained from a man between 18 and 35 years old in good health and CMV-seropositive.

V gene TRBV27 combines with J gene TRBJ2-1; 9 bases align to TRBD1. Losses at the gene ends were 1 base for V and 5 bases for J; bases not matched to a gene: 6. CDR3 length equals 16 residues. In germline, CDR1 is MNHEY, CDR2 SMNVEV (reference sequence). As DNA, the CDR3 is TGTGCCAGCAGTTTATTCGGGACAGGGTTAAACAATGAGCAGTTCTTC. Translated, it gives CASSLFGTGLNNEQFF.

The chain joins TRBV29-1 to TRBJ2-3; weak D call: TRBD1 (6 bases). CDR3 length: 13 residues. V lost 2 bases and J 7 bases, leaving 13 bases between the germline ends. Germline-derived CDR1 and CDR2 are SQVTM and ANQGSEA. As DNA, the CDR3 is TGCAGCGTTGAACAGGGGATAACAAATACGCAGTATTTT. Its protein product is CSVEQGITNTQYF.

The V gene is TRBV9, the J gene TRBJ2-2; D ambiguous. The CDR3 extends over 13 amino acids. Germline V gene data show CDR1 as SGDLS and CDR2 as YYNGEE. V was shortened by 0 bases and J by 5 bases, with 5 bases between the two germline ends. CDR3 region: CASSVAGTGELFF. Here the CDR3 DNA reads TGTGCCAGCAGCGTAGCCGGGACCGGGGAGCTGTTTTTT.

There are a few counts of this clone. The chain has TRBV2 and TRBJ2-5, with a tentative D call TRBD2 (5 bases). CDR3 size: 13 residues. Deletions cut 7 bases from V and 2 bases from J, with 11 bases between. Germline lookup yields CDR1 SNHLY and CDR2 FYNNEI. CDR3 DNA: TGTGCCAGCACGAGCGGATTACAAGAGACCCAGTACTTC. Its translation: CASTSGLQETQYF.

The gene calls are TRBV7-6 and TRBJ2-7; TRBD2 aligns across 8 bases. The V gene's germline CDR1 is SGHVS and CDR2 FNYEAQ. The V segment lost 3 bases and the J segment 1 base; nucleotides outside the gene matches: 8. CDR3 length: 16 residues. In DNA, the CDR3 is TGTGCCAGCAGCTTGTTCTTCGGGGGGGGGTCCTACGAGCAGTACTTC. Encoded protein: CASSLFFGGGSYEQYF.

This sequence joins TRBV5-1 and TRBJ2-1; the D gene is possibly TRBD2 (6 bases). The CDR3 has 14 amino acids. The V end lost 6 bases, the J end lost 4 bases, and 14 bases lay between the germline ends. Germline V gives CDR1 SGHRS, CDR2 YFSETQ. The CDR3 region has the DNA TGCGCCAGCAAGGTGACTAGTCTATACAATGAGCAGTTCTTC. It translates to CASKVTSLYNEQFF.

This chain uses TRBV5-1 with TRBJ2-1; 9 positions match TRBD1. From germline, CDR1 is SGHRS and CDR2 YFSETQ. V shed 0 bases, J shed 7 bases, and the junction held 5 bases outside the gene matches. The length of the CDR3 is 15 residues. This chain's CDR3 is CASSLDRGQWNEQFF. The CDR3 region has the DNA TGCGCCAGCAGCTTGGACAGGGGGCAGTGGAATGAGCAGTTCTTC.

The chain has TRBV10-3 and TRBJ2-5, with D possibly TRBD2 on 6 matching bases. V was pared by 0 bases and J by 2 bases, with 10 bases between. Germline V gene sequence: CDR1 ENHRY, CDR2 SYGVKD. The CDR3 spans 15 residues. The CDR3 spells CAISESGAGQETQYF. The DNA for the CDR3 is TGTGCCATCAGTGAGTCTGGTGCGGGGCAAGAGACCCAGTACTTC.

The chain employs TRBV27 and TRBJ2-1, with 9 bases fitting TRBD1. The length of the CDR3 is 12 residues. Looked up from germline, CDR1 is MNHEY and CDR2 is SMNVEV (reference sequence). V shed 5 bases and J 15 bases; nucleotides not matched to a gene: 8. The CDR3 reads CASSPRTGVLFF. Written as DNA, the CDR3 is TGTGCCAGCAGTCCACGGACAGGGGTGCTGTTCTTC.

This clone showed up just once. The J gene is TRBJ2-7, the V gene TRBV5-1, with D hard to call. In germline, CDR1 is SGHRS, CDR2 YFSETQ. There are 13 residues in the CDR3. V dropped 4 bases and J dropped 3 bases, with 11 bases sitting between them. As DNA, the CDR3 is TGCGCCAGCAGCCCCCTAGGCTACTACGAGCAGTACTTC. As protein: CASSPLGYYEQYF. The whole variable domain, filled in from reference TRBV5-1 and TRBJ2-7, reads KAGVTQTPRYLIKTRGQQVTLSCSPISGHRSVSWYQQTPGQGLQFLFEYFSETQRNKGNFPGRFSGRQFSNSRSEMNVSTLELGDSALYLCASSPLGYYEQYFGPGTRLTVT.